This T cell receptor (beta chain) derives from a study of blood T cell repertoires in COVID-19. Study information: The samples span acute and convalescent COVID-19 from the United States, Italy and Spain. In each case, the material was cDNA or gDNA derived from T cells, B-cell-depleted T cells, or PBMCs.

Original analysis: Amplification from reference gene primers served as the basis for estimated nucleated cell counts. The assay was immunoSEQ multiplex PCR, and TCRdb's table has in-frame clones only and misses some. The D gene and trimming were derived from the DNA, and the V and J assignments and clone size from that table. The table has tens of thousands of clones, about four fifths seen once. Germline V gene sequence: CDR1 MDHEN, CDR2 SYDVKM. The V end was cut by 7 bases, the J end by 2 bases, with 21 bases between. The CDR3 runs 17 residues. Input material: peripheral blood. The J gene is TRBJ1-5, the V gene TRBV28; D is undetermined. The sequence was obtained from a man aged 50 to 60 with active or convalescent COVID-19. The DNA for the CDR3 is TGTGCCAGCATAATTAACCCGGGAAGGAGCGGCAATCAGCCCCAGCATTTT. Translated, it gives CASIINPGRSGNQPQHF.